Listed below are T cell receptor beta chains from one sample, sequenced in a study of blood T cell repertoires in COVID-19. Clones were sequenced by immunoSEQ multiplex PCR, and TCRdb holds only the in-frame ones, with some missing. The sample contains some 210,000 clones, about 91% of which appear only once. The specimen was peripheral blood. These receptors all come from a man aged 25 to 40 with acute or convalescent COVID-19. CDR3s include the opening cysteine and the closing phenylalanine or tryptophan. The order of the fields is V gene, CDR3 protein.

>TRBV30
CAYDRGGGNTIYF
>TRBV3-1/TRBV3-2
CASSTGQGYTTEAFF
>TRBV2
CARKVRQSNTEAFF
>TRBV5-1
CASSEDRANSPLHF
>TRBV9
CASSPRLVGYNEQFF
>TRBV11-3
CASSFGSGGIQYF
>TRBV27
CASSLGLAGGDTQYF
>TRBV7-3
CASSPRGQARNEKLFF
>TRBV29-1
CSVLGSDSLYEQYF
>TRBV24-1
CATSDPSGGRSDTQYF
>TRBV5-1
CASSLGTTTDTQYF
>TRBV5-8
CASSWDRGDGYTF
>TRBV10-3
CAISESTSGPLEQFF
>TRBV27
CASKIWSSGANVLTF
>TRBV4-1
CASSQVLDSYEQYF
>TRBV30
CAWSLGQGGIQPQHF
>TRBV9
CASSVWDRVGEQYF
>TRBV6-5
CASSYGGTDYNEQFF
>TRBV19
CASSNGQGNTEAFF
>TRBV5-1
CASSPGQGNSPLHF
>TRBV12-5
CASGDTLGDTQYF
>TRBV3-1/TRBV3-2
CASSSRGSNGYTF
>TRBV19
CASTPPWGDNQPQHF
>TRBV6-5
CASTTSGGSGNTIYF
>TRBV7-2
CASSLDTGGRGELFF
>TRBV6-6
CASRLGTAAGNTIYF
>TRBV6-4
CASSREFTDTQYF
>TRBV6-5
CASSPRLARNNEQFF
>TRBV29-1
CSASTSGFSTDTQYF
>TRBV25-1
CASRGTGFGGGAFF
>TRBV6-2/TRBV6-3
CASSPERTSSYNSPLHF
>TRBV18
CASSPMGAGYNSPLHF
>TRBV3-1/TRBV3-2
CASSHLAGGKNEQYF
>TRBV5-1
CASSLSGVRYEQYF
>TRBV7-9
CASSPRNYNEQFF
>TRBV11-2
CASSLGPGQGYGYTF
>TRBV21-1
CASSKFHYEQYF
>TRBV6-5
CASGGGSGNTIYF
>TRBV21-1
CASSTQPFSGTSNQPQHF
>TRBV28
CASSLLRRQGYSPLHF
>TRBV6-5
CASNRDTLQNSPLHF
>TRBV7-3
CASSLQGINSPLHF
>TRBV24-1
CATSDTQSISNEQFF
>TRBV24-1
CATAPGQSYEQYF
>TRBV28
CASTDRGMYNEQFF
>TRBV4-1
CASSQLQGSLNSYYEQYF
>TRBV4-1
CASSQVWGAGKDTQYF
>TRBV9
CASSVVGGARYNEQFF
>TRBV18
CASSRDRESYEQYF
>TRBV24-1
CATSDLAQETQYF